This T cell receptor beta chain was captured by sequencing in a study of blood T cells in healthy people across ages. Study-level points and caveats: Getting older went along with TCR beta diversity per million T cells dropping roughly linearly. When one million T cells were used, diversity estimates were thought to be underestimates.

Per sample, a minimum of 6.5 million PBMCs were isolated. The second PCR ran roughly 6 to 11 cycles with a sample-barcoded 5' primer and J-beta primers. Every cDNA molecule bore a tag from a template-switch adaptor containing 12 random nucleotides. TCRdb used MiXCR to reprocess the 5' RACE reads, holding one entry per CDR3 protein. The sample shows fewer than 2 million distinct CDR3 sequences, about 39% of them seen only once. The CDR3 spans 15 residues. V lost 0 bases, J lost 5 bases, and 14 bases lay in between. From germline, CDR1 is DFQATT and CDR2 SNEGSKA (reference sequence). This clonotype has more than one count but fewer than ten. Its antigen is undetermined.

The TCR was taken from a human donor in good health. The sequenced material came from blood. The chain employs TRBV20-1 and TRBJ2-1; D is uncertain. The CDR3 DNA reads TGCAGTGCTAGAGATTTAATACCGCCCAACAATGAGCAGTTCTTC. Translated, it gives CSARDLIPPNNEQFF.